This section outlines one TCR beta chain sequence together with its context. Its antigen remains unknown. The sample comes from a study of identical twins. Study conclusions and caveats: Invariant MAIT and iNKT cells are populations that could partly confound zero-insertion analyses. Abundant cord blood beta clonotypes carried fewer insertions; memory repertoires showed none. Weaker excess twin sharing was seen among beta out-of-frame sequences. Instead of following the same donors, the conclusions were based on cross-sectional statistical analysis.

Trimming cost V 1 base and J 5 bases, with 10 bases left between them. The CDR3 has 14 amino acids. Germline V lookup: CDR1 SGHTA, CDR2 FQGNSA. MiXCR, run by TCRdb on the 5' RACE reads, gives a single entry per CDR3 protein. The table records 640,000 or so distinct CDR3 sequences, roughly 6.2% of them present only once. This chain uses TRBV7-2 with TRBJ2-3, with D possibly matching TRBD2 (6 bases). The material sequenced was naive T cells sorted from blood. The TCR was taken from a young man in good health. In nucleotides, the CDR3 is TGTGCCAGCAGCTTAGTGGAGGGTGGAGATACGCAGTATTTT. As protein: CASSLVEGGDTQYF.